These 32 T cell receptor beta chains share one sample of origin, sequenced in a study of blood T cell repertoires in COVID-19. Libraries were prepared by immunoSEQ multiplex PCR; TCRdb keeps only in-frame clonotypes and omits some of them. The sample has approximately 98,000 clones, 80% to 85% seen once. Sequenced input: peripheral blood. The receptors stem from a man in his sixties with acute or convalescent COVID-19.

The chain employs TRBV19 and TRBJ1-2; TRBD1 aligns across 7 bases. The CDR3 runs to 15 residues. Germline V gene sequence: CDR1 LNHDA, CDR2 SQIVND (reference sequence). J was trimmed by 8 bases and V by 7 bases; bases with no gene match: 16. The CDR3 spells CASKAGQVYPDGYTF. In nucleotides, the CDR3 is TGTGCCAGTAAGGCTGGACAGGTGTACCCTGACGGCTACACCTTC.

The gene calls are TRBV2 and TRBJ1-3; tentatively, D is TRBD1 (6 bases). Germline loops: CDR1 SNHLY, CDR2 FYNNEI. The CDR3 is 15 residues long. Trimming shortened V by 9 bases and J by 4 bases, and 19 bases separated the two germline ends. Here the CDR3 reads CASKSSQGSGNTIYF. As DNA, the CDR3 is TGTGCCAGTAAGTCCTCCCAGGGGAGCGGAAACACCATATATTTT.

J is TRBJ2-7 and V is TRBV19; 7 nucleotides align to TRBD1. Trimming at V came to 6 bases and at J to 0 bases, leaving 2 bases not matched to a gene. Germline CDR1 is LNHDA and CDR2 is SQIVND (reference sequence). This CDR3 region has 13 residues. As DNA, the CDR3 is TGTGCCAGTAGCTGGGACAGCTCCTACGAGCAGTACTTC. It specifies CASSWDSSYEQYF.

The CDR3 loop reads CASSRTGLRPYGYTF. The CDR3 DNA reads as TGTGCCAGCAGCCGTACAGGGCTAAGGCCCTATGGCTACACCTTC. The chain has TRBV6-5 and TRBJ1-2; TRBD1 might be the D (6 bases). This CDR3 has 15 amino acids. V was trimmed by 6 bases and J by 4 bases, leaving 18 bases between them. CDR1 is MNHEY, CDR2 SVGAGI, per germline.

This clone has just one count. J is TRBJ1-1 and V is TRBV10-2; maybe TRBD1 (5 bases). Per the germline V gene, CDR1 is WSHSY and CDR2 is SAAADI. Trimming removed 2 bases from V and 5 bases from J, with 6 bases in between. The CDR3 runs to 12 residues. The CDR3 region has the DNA TGCGCCAGCAGTGAGCAGGGAACTGAAGCTTTCTTT. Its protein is CASSEQGTEAFF.

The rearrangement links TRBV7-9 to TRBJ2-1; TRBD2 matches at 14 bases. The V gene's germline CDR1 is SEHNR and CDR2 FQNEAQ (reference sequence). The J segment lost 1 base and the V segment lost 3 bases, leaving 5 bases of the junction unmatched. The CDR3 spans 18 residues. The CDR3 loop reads CASSFGLAGGLSYNEQFF. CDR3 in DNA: TGTGCCAGCAGCTTCGGACTAGCGGGGGGATTATCCTACAATGAGCAGTTCTTC. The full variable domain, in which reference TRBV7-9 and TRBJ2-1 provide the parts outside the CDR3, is DTGVSQNPRHKITKRGQNVTFRCDPISEHNRLYWYRQTLGQGPEFLTYFQNEAQLEKSRLLSDRFSAERPKGSFSTLEIQRTEQGDSAMYLCASSFGLAGGLSYNEQFFGPGTRLTVL.

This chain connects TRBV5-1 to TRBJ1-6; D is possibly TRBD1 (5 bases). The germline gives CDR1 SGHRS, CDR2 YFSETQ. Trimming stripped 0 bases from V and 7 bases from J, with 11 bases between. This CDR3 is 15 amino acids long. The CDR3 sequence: CASSLDGSGNSPLHF. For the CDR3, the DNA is TGCGCCAGCAGCTTGGATGGTTCAGGGAATTCACCCCTCCACTTT.

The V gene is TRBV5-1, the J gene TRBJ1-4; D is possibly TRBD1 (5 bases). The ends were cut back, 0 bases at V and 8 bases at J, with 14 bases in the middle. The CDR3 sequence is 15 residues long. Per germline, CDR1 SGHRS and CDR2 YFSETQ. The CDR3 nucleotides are TGCGCCAGCAGCTTGGATGGTCAGGGAGGAGAAAAACTGTTTTTT. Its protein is CASSLDGQGGEKLFF.

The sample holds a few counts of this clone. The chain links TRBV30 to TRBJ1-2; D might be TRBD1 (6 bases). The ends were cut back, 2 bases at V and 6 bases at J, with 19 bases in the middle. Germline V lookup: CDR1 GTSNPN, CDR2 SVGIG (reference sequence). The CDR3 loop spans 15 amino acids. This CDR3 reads CAWSSKAGATDGYTF. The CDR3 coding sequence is TGTGCCTGGAGTAGTAAGGCGGGGGCTACGGATGGCTACACCTTC. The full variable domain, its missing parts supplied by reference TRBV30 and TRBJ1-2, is SQTIHQWPATLVQPVGSPLSLECTVEGTSNPNLYWYRQAAGRGLQLLFYSVGIGQISSEVPQNLSASRPQDRQFILSSKKLLLSDSGFYLCAWSSKAGATDGYTFGSGTRLTVV.

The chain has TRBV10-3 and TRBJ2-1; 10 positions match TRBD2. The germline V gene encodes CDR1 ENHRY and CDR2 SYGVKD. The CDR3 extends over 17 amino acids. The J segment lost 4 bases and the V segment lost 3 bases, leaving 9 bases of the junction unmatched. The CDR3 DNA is TGTGCCATCAGTGAACGACTAGCGGGTACCGTATACAATGAGCAGTTCTTC. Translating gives CAISERLAGTVYNEQFF.

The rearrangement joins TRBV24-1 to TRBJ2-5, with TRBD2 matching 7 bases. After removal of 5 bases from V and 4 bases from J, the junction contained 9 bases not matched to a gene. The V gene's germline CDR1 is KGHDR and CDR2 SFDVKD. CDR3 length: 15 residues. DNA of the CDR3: TGTGCCACCAGTGGGGCTAGCGGAGTGCTAGAGACCCAGTACTTC. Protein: CATSGASGVLETQYF.

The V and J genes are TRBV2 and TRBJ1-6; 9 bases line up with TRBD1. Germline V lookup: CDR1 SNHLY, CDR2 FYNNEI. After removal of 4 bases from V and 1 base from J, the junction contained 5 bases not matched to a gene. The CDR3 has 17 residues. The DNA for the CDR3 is TGTGCCAGCAGTGTACCCGACAGGGGGTCCTATAATTCACCCCTCCACTTT. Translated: CASSVPDRGSYNSPLHF.

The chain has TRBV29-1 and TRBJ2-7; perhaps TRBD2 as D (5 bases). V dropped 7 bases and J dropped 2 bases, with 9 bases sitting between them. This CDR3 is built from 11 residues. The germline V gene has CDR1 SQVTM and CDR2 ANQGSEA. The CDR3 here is CSAWRAYEQYF. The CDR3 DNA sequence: TGCAGCGCCTGGCGGGCCTACGAGCAGTACTTC.

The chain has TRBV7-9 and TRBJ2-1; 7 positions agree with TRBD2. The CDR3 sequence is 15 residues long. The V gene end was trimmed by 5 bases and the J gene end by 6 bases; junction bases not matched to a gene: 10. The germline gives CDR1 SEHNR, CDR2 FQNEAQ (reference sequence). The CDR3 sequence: CASSPGGIATNEQFF. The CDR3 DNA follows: TGTGCCAGCAGCCCCGGGGGGATTGCAACCAATGAGCAGTTCTTC. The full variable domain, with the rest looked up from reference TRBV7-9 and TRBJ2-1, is DTGVSQNPRHKITKRGQNVTFRCDPISEHNRLYWYRQTLGQGPEFLTYFQNEAQLEKSRLLSDRFSAERPKGSFSTLEIQRTEQGDSAMYLCASSPGGIATNEQFFGPGTRLTVL.

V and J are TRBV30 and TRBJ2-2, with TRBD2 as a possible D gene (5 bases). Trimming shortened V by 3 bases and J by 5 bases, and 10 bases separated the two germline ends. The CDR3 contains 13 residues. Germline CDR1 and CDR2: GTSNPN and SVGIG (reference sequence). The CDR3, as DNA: TGTGCCTGGAGAATTTCGGGGACCGGGGAGCTGTTTTTT. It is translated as CAWRISGTGELFF.

The CDR3 coding sequence is TGCGCCAGCAGTCGCCAGACAGGGGGCGAGCAGTACGTC. Its translation: CASSRQTGGEQYV. V is TRBV23-1 and J is TRBJ2-7; 9 nucleotides line up with TRBD1. TRBV23-1 has ORF status, its function being uncertain. Unmatched junction bases numbered 4, after V lost 4 bases and J lost 6 bases. The CDR3 has 13 residues.

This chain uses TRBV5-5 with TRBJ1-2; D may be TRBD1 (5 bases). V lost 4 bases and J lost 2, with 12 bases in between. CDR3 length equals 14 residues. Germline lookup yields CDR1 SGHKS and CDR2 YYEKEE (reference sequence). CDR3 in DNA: TGTGCCAGCAGCGCCGGACATCTCAACTATGGCTACACCTTC. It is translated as CASSAGHLNYGYTF. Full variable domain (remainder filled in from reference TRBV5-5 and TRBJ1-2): DAGVTQSPTHLIKTRGQQVTLRCSPISGHKSVSWYQQVLGQGPQFIFQYYEKEERGRGNFPDRFSARQFPNYSSELNVNALLLGDSALYLCASSAGHLNYGYTFGSGTRLTVV.

The chain's CDR3 is CASSNPGSYNSPLHF. DNA for the CDR3: TGTGCCAGCAGCAATCCTGGGAGTTATAATTCACCCCTCCACTTT. The genes are TRBV5-8 and TRBJ1-6; D gene ambiguous. Trimming pared 4 bases from V and 4 bases from J, leaving 12 bases between. Germline CDR1 and CDR2: SGHTS and YDEGEE. The CDR3 runs 15 residues. The variable domain in full, with the rest retrieved from reference TRBV5-8 and TRBJ1-6, is EAGVTQSPTHLIKTRGQQATLRCSPISGHTSVYWYQQALGLGLQFLLWYDEGEERNRGNFPPRFSGRQFPNYSSELNVNALELEDSALYLCASSNPGSYNSPLHFGNGTRLTVT.

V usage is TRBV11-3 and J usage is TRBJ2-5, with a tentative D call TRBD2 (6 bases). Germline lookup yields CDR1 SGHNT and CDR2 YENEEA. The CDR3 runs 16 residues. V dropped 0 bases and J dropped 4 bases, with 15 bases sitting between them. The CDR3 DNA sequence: TGTGCCAGCAGCTTAGAGTGGCGGGATAGGCGAGAGACCCAGTACTTC. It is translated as CASSLEWRDRRETQYF.

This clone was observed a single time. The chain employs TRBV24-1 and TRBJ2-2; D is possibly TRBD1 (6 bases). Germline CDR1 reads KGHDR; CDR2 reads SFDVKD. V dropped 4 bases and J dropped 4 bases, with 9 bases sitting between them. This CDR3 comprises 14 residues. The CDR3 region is CATSEGTSTGELFF. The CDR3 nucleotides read TGTGCCACCAGTGAAGGGACAAGCACCGGGGAGCTGTTTTTT.

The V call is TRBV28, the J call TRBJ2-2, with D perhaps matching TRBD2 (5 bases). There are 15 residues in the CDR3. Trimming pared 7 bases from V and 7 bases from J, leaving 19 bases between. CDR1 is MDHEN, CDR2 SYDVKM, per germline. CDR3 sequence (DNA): TGTGCCAGCAAAGGAATGCGAGGGTCGAGCGGGGAGCTGTTTTTT. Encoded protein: CASKGMRGSSGELFF.

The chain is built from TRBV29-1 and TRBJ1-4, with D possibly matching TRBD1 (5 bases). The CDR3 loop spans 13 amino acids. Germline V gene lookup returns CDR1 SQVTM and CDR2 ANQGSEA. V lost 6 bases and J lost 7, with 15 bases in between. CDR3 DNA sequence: TGCAGCGTCACCAGCCGGGGGGTTGAAAAACTGTTTTTT. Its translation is CSVTSRGVEKLFF.

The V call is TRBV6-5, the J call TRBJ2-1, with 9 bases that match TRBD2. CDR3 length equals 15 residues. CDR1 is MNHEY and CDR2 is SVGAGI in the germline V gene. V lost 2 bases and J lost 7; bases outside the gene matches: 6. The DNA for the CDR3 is TGTGCCAGCAGTTACGGTAGCGGGAGTTTAAATGAGCAGTTCTTC. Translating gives CASSYGSGSLNEQFF.

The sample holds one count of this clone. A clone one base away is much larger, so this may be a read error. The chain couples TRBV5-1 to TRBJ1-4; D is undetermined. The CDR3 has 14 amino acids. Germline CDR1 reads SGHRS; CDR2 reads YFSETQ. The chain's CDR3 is CAGSLAGLDEKLFF. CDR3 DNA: TGCGCCGGCAGCTTGGCAGGACTTGACGAAAAACTGTTTTTT.

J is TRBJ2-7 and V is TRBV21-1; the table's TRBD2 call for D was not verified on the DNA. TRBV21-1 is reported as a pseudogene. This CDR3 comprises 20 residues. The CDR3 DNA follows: TGTGCCAGCAGCTTACCTCACCGACTAGCGGGTTTCCGTGCCGTATACGAGCAGTACGTC. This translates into CASSLPHRLAGFRAVYEQYV.

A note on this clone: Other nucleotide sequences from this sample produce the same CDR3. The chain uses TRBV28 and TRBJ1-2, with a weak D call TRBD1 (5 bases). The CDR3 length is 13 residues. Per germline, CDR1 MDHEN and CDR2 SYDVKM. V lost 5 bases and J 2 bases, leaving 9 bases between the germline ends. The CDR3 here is CASSQTVNYGYTF. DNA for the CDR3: TGTGCCAGCAGTCAGACAGTAAACTATGGCTACACCTTC.

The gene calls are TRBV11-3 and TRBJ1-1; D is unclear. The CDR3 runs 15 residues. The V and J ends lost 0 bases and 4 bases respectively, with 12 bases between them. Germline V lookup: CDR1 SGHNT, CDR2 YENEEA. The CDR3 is CASSLDPGSSTEAFF. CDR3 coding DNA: TGTGCCAGCAGCTTAGATCCGGGAAGCAGCACTGAAGCTTTCTTT.

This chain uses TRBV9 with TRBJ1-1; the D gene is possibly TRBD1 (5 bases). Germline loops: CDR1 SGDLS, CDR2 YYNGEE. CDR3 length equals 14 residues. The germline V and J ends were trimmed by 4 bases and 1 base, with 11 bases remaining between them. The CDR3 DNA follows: TGTGCCAGCAGCACCCGACAGTCGAACACTGAAGCTTTCTTT. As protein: CASSTRQSNTEAFF.

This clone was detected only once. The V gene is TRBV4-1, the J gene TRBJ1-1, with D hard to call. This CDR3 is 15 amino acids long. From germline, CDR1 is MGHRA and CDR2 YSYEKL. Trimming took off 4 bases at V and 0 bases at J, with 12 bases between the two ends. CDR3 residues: CASSRYLEMNTEAFF. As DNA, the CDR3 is TGCGCCAGCAGCCGCTACCTTGAGATGAACACTGAAGCTTTCTTT.

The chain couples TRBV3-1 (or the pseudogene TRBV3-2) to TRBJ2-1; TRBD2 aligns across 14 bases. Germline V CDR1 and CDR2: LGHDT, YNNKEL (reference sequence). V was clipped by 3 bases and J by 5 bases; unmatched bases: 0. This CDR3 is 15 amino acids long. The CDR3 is CASSQTSGGDNEQFF. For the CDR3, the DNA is TGTGCCAGCAGCCAGACTAGCGGGGGGGACAATGAGCAGTTCTTC.

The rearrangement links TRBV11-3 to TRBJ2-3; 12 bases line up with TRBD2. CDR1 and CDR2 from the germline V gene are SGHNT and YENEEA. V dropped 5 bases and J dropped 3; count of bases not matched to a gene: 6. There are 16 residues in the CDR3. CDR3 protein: CASSKGLAGSTDTQYF. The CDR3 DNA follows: TGTGCCAGCAGCAAAGGACTAGCGGGATCTACAGATACGCAGTATTTT.

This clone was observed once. The CDR3, as DNA: TGTGCCAGCAGTGAAGTTGGGGGACATTCGAACACCGGGGAGCTGTTTTTT. Translating it yields CASSEVGGHSNTGELFF. This chain links TRBV2 with TRBJ2-2; perhaps TRBD1 as D (6 bases). CDR1 and CDR2 from the germline V gene are SNHLY and FYNNEI. V lost 1 base and J lost 0, with 12 bases in between. The CDR3 has 17 amino acids.